This T cell receptor beta chain stems from a study of shared clonotypes between healthy human individuals. Whole-study findings and limits: Rarefaction showed that sequencing of sorted subsets was incomplete (despite large depth). Clonotypes shared by all four donors outscored non-shared clonotypes in generation probability. Blood was the only sampled material, and tissue repertoires likely differ.

Deep level was the assay's run setting. The data were produced by immunoSEQ multiplex PCR, yet TCRdb's version contains in-frame clones alone and is incomplete. The sample comprises approximately 320,000 clones, around 74% of which are singletons, and 9% to 12% rests with the top ten. A few counts support this clone. Its antigen is as yet unknown. V dropped 7 bases and J dropped 2 bases, with 13 bases sitting between them. The germline V gene has CDR1 SQVTM and CDR2 ANQGSEA. CDR3 length: 13 residues. The specimen was memory CD4+ T cells sorted from blood. The subset: CD45RA-negative fraction. The sequence came from a man younger than 40 in good health. The J gene is TRBJ2-3, the V gene TRBV29-1; D gene unclear. CDR3 sequence reads: CSARPLYTDTQYF. The CDR3 nucleotides are TGCAGCGCCCGACCACTTTACACAGATACGCAGTATTTT.